Here is one TCR beta chain with its context. Its target is unknown. PCR employed 60 Vbeta and 13 Jbeta primers. The table came from immunoSEQ multiplex PCR; TCRdb's copy has only in-frame clones and leaves some out. The sample comprises roughly 150,000 clones, roughly four fifths of which are singletons, and approximately 2.3% rests with the top ten. This entry is derived from a study of cytomegalovirus exposure and HLA in healthy donors. Study-wide background: Out of approximately 170 million T cells, an earlier analysis found over 90 million unique TCR beta sequences in total. HLA-typed donors were the source of around 77 million unique TCRs held in an early data release.

Study outcomes and limitations: Later on, a genetic analysis was performed. It linked a missense variant in DCLRE1C with V- and J-gene trimming of TCR beta. Roughly uniform sequencing depth across donors was assumed, possibly incorrectly.

Germline CDR1 reads LGHNA; CDR2 reads YNFKEQ. V was pared by 4 bases and J by 0 bases, with 18 bases of the junction left unmatched. This CDR3 spans 20 amino acids. The clonotype comes from a female donor in good health and CMV-seronegative. The V gene is TRBV4-2, the J gene TRBJ1-3; 7 nucleotides agree with TRBD1. Sequencing was done on a sample of PBMCs. CDR3 sequence (DNA): TGTGCCAGCAGCCGGGTTCTCGCCCGTCAGACAGGGAGCTCTGGAAACACCATATATTTT. Amino acids: CASSRVLARQTGSSGNTIYF.